The clone carrying this T cell receptor (beta chain) was counted between two and nine times. Its antigen is unknown. cDNA libraries of TCR beta carried unique molecular identifiers. TCRdb independently ran MiXCR on the PCR reads; one entry per CDR3 protein. The sample comprises approximately 730,000 distinct CDR3 sequences, about 43% of which are singletons, and 4.9% rests with the top ten. Germline-derived CDR1 and CDR2 are GTSNPN and SVGIG (reference sequence). V shed 1 base and J 4 bases; nucleotides not matched to a gene: 10. CDR3 length: 17 amino acids. The source of the sample is a study of post-analysis software for immune sequencing data. Overall study context: In terms of disease course, relapsing-remitting, secondary progressive and progressive-relapsing multiple sclerosis were included. Study-wide points: Samples from one preparation batch, clustered by F measure, grouped strongly together. When compared against controls, multiple sclerosis patients showed significantly lower normalized Chao1 diversity. Comparison of patients with controls showed about 5 TRBV segments more frequent in patients, TRBV5-6, TRBV5-1 and TRBV20-1 among them.

The V and J genes are TRBV30 and TRBJ2-1; TRBD2 matches at 10 bases. This clonotype was sampled from a girl under 18 with multiple sclerosis. Sequencing was carried out using blood. Written as DNA, the CDR3 is TGTGCCTGGAGTGGGTCAACCGGGACTAGCGCATACAATGAGCAGTTCTTC. It codes for CAWSGSTGTSAYNEQFF.